The present T cell receptor beta chain was sequenced within a study of OX40 agonist ivuxolimab in advanced cancers. As for the study in general: Anti-PD-1, anti-PD-L1 or anti-CTLA-4 therapy given earlier was allowed, and approximately 40% had some.

Findings and caveats of the study: At 0.1 to 3.0 mg/kg and by week 6, CD4+ and CD8+ T cells in the blood had expanded clonally. Normalized expansion of T-cell clones was also low for some nonresponders.

To note about this clone: As yet, its antigen is unknown.

The protocol was immunoSEQ multiplex PCR, while the TCRdb copy is restricted to in-frame clones and leaves out a portion. The table includes about 100,000 clones, 85% to 95% detected once. The J segment lost 5 bases and the V segment lost 3 bases, leaving 10 bases of the junction unmatched. Germline V CDR1 and CDR2: KGHSH, LQKENI. CDR3 length equals 17 residues. The chain uses TRBV18 and TRBJ2-7; TRBD2 agrees at 13 bases. The sample consisted of CD4+ or CD8+ T cells sorted from blood, taken in a trial of the OX40 agonist ivuxolimab. The receptor was isolated from an adult with an advanced solid tumor such as melanoma, head and neck, liver or kidney cancer. CDR3 sequence: CASSPRTSGSGRDEQYF. The CDR3 nucleotides are TGTGCCAGCTCACCCAGGACTAGCGGGAGCGGGCGGGACGAGCAGTACTTC.